This T cell receptor (beta chain) was documented in a study of cytomegalovirus exposure and HLA in healthy donors. V dropped 10 bases and J dropped 0 bases, with 16 bases sitting between them. This CDR3 is built from 15 residues. Germline V gives CDR1 LNHDA, CDR2 SQIVND (reference sequence). The PCR made use of 60 Vbeta and 13 Jbeta primers. Libraries were prepared by immunoSEQ multiplex PCR; TCRdb keeps only in-frame clonotypes and omits some of them. This table has around 150,000 clones, roughly 79% appearing once. Study-level results: Being productive about 87% or about 30% of the time was typical of most TCR beta V segments in an earlier analysis.

At the time of sampling, donors were nominally healthy, though unrecorded immune exposures were likely. About this clone itself: Its antigen is as yet unknown.

Sequenced sample: PBMCs. This clonotype was sampled from a woman aged 40-49 years in good health and CMV-seronegative. V gene TRBV19 combines with J gene TRBJ2-1, with TRBD2 as a possible D gene (5 bases). CDR3 nucleotides: TGTGCCACCAGTGGGCTAGCAGGCTCCTACAATGAGCAGTTCTTC. Residues: CATSGLAGSYNEQFF.